This TCR beta chain was recovered during a study of T cell responses to AZD1222 COVID-19 vaccine. Study overall: Pooling covered second doses at about 4 or about 12 weeks.

The count of this clone is one. Antigen specificity is unknown. Only in-frame clones appear in the TCRdb table, and some are missing; sequencing was by immunoSEQ multiplex PCR. This table holds roughly 140,000 clones, around nine tenths found once. The germline V gene has CDR1 SGHTA and CDR2 FQGTGA. This CDR3 contains 14 residues. The V end lost 5 bases, the J end lost 4 bases, and 15 bases lay between the germline ends. Study-wide results and caveats: Spike-specific TCR breadth and depth grew following two AZD1222 doses.

The sequence came from an adult in good health. The sample here was peripheral blood, taken on day 0 of AZD1222 vaccination. This chain joins TRBV7-3 and TRBJ2-7, with D hard to call. In nucleotides, the CDR3 is TGTGCCAGCAGCCCCACGGGCAGCGAGTACGAGCAGTACTTC. Translated: CASSPTGSEYEQYF.